The sequence of this T cell receptor beta chain was determined in a study of identical twins' blood T cells. Background on the study: About 12 libraries, six alpha and six beta, gave 50 million to 55 million reads. Study-wide results and limits: Each donor's most abundant TCRbeta clonotypes shared more CDR3 sequences with her twin than unrelated donors. Twin repertoire similarity may partly reflect shared environment. Mainly, cloneset size products determined shared clonotypes, twins included.

TCRdb processed the 5' RACE reads anew with MiXCR; each CDR3 protein has one entry. The sample has roughly 380,000 distinct CDR3 sequences, over 25% seen once. This clonotype appeared a few times. Its antigen remains unknown. The TCR sequence derives from a woman aged 18 to 50 in good health. Sequencing input: PBMCs.

In DNA, the CDR3 is TGTGCCAGCAGCAAGGGGACAACCTACGAGCAGTACTTC. Residues: CASSKGTTYEQYF. The rearrangement joins TRBV11-2 to TRBJ2-7; tentatively, D is TRBD1 (6 bases). CDR1 is SGHAT, CDR2 FQNNGV, per germline. This CDR3 region has 13 residues. The V end lost 5 bases, the J end lost 2 bases, and 10 bases lay between the germline ends.